This T cell receptor (beta chain) was retrieved from a study of blood T cells in healthy people across ages. Through a sample-barcoded 5' primer and a J-beta primer mix, a second PCR was run for 7 to 11 cycles. Using its own MiXCR run on the 5' RACE reads, TCRdb lists one record per CDR3 protein. The profile shows 800,000 or so distinct CDR3 sequences, roughly 25% of them singletons. This CDR3 is 15 amino acids long. V lost 2 bases, J lost 0 bases, and 8 bases lay in between. In germline, CDR1 is LGHDT, CDR2 YNNKEL (reference sequence). This clonotype is a singleton in its sample. Total RNA extraction produced at least 5 micrograms (per sample) for the study. Another study also made use of these data, one on T cells of mothers and their children.

The V gene is TRBV3-1, the J gene TRBJ2-1, with D tentatively TRBD1 (5 bases). This TCR was recovered from a boy between 10 and 17 years old in good health. The sequenced sample was blood. The CDR3 DNA reads TGTGCCAGCAGCCAATCAGGGCTCTCCTACAATGAGCAGTTCTTC. It yields the protein CASSQSGLSYNEQFF.